This T cell receptor beta chain was recovered during a study of beta chain features in type 1 diabetes. General observations from the study: The naive, central memory and Treg TCRB repertoires showed an apparent similarity that was greater among patients than among healthy donors. Moderately but significantly shorter TCRB CDR3s were found in Type 1 diabetes patients in all four CD4+ subsets.

This CDR3 comprises 13 residues. Trimming removed 6 bases from V and 3 bases from J; junction bases left unmatched: 1. Per the germline V gene, CDR1 is ENHRY and CDR2 is SYGVKD. Expressed TCRB transcripts were sequenced because the isolated RNA had all been reverse transcribed beforehand. Measured with immunoSEQ multiplex PCR; TCRdb has only the in-frame clones, and not every one. The sample records around 56,000 clones, 50% to 55% being singletons. With respect to this clone: Antigen unknown.

Sequencing used Tregs from blood. J is TRBJ2-3 and V is TRBV10-3; 9 bases are a match to TRBD2. The TCR was taken from a woman aged 40 to 50 with type 1 diabetes. Here the CDR3 DNA reads TGTGCCATCAGGGCGGGGGGGACAGATACGCAGTATTTT. Protein sequence: CAIRAGGTDTQYF.